The 7 T cell receptor beta chains reported below all come from one sample, sequenced in a study of T cell clonality in common variable immunodeficiency. Findings and caveats of the study: Fewer deletions and N-nucleotide insertions were reportedly seen in common variable immunodeficiency TCR beta sequences.

These receptors' targets are unknown. Sequenced by immunoSEQ multiplex PCR; TCRdb stores in-frame clones only, minus some. The sample has fewer than 30,000 clones, none seen only once. Material: peripheral blood mononuclear cells. Source of these receptors: a human donor with common variable immunodeficiency.

Ten or more counts support this clone. The read halts 3 residues ahead of the CDR3 end, with the missing end drawn from the germline J gene. The V call is TRBV6-2 or TRBV6-3, the J call TRBJ2-3; perhaps D is TRBD1 or TRBD2 (5 bases each). The CDR3 extends over 16 amino acids. Germline V gives CDR1 MNHEY, CDR2 SVGEGT. V lost 6 bases and J 3 bases, leaving 19 bases between the germline ends. The covered CDR3 bases are TGTGCCAGCAGGCTCGGGTCAGGGAGAGTAACAGATACG. Translated: CASRLGSGRVTDT. The full CDR3 protein reads CASRLGSGRVTDTQYF.

The sample holds many counts of this clone. The missing CDR3 end, 3 residues past where the read stops, is filled in from the germline J gene. The rearrangement joins TRBV29-1 to TRBJ1-1, with D possibly being TRBD1 (5 bases). The ends were cut back, 7 bases at V and 7 bases at J, with 19 bases in the middle. CDR1 and CDR2 from the germline V gene are SQVTM and ANQGSEA. The CDR3 spans 13 residues. The CDR3 region is CSGQGRAQNEAFF. CDR3 bases read: TGCAGCGGGCAGGGTCGTGCTCAGAATGAA.

Note on this clone: The CDR3 end lies 3 residues beyond the end of the read and is filled in from the germline J gene. The chain links TRBV7-6 to TRBJ1-2, with 7 bases aligning to TRBD1. CDR1 is SGHVS and CDR2 is FNYEAQ in the germline V gene. CDR3 length: 17 amino acids. V lost 5 bases, J lost 0 bases, and 12 bases stayed unmatched. The chain's CDR3 is CASSPTIRDRANYGYTF. The part of the CDR3 DNA that was read is TGTGCCAGCAGCCCTACGATCAGAGACAGGGCTAACTATGGC.

With regard to this clone: The observed sequence ends 3 residues before the CDR3 terminus, with the missing tail filled in from the germline J gene. The genes are TRBV11-2 and TRBJ2-3; D is unresolved. The germline V gene encodes CDR1 SGHAT and CDR2 FQNNGV. Trimming took 0 bases from V and 4 from J, leaving 5 bases between them. The CDR3 totals 13 residues. CDR3 sequence reads: CASSLEGSDTQYF. The sequenced CDR3 bases are TGTGCCAGCAGCTTAGAGGGCTCAGATACG.

With regard to this clone: Read coverage stops 3 residues before the CDR3 terminus; the germline J gene supplies the remainder. The J gene is TRBJ2-3, the V gene TRBV13; 10 bases fit TRBD2. The trim removed 5 bases at V and 0 bases at J, leaving 11 bases unmatched. The CDR3 loop spans 18 amino acids. Looked up from germline, CDR1 is PRHDT and CDR2 is FYEKMQ (reference sequence). Incomplete CDR3 DNA: TGTGCCAGCAGCAAACATAGCGGGGGGCAGTCTAGCACAGATACG. It codes for CASSKHSGGQSSTDT. The CDR3 reads in full as CASSKHSGGQSSTDTQYF.

About this clone: The read ends 3 residues shy of where the CDR3 ends; the end is completed using the germline J gene. The J gene is TRBJ2-2, the V gene TRBV18; no definite D call. The CDR3 is made up of 12 amino acids. CDR1 is KGHSH, CDR2 LQKENI, per germline. V gave up 3 bases and J gave up 8 bases, with 7 bases separating them. The covered CDR3 bases are TGTGCCAGCTCACCGGGCGTGGGGGAG. It translates to CASSPGVGE. The CDR3 reads in full as CASSPGVGELFF.

This clone is medium-sized (0.01 to 0.1%) by share. The CDR3 extends 3 residues past the end of the read, so its final part is completed from the germline J gene. V usage is TRBV6-1 and J usage is TRBJ2-5; TRBD2 agrees at 7 bases. This CDR3 has 14 amino acids. J lost 3 bases, V lost 2 bases, and 3 bases had no gene match. Germline V CDR1 and CDR2: MNHNS, SASEGT. CDR3 amino acids: CASSEIGLEETQYF. The CDR3 DNA, read in part, is TGTGCCAGCAGTGAAATCGGACTAGAAGAGACC.